A single sample gave rise to the 29 T cell receptor beta chains below, sequenced in a study of shared clonotypes between healthy human individuals. Using immunoSEQ multiplex PCR, the repertoire was profiled, and TCRdb retains in-frame clones only, with some absent. The sample consists of about 2.1 million clones, 85% to 95% of them appearing once. Naive CD8 cells were CD45RO-negative, positively selected for CCR7, excluding terminally differentiated effector memory CD45RA+ cells. Source material: naive CD8+ T cells from PBMCs. Receptor source: a man aged 18 to 30 in good health. Some clones in this sample may be carry-over from other donors' samples.

V is TRBV18 and J is TRBJ2-7, with D maybe TRBD2 (6 bases). V was trimmed by 3 bases and J by 3 bases, leaving 15 bases between them. The CDR3 has 15 residues. The germline gives CDR1 KGHSH, CDR2 LQKENI. The CDR3 is CASSPVAGLNYEQYF. The CDR3 bases are TGTGCCAGCTCACCCGTCGCGGGATTAAACTACGAGCAGTACTTC.

The rearrangement joins TRBV4-3 to TRBJ2-1, with a weak D call TRBD2 (6 bases). The V end lost 4 bases, the J end lost 3 bases, and 22 bases lay between the germline ends. The CDR3 runs to 18 residues. Germline values: CDR1 LGHNA, CDR2 YSLEER. This CDR3 is CASSRLLGRDLNYNEQFF. The CDR3 nucleotides are TGCGCCAGCAGCCGTCTCCTCGGGCGGGACCTAAACTACAATGAGCAGTTCTTC.

This chain uses TRBV9 with TRBJ2-2; 7 nucleotides agree with TRBD2. Germline V lookup: CDR1 SGDLS, CDR2 YYNGEE. This CDR3 has 17 residues. After removal of 0 bases from V and 7 bases from J, the junction contained 12 bases not matched to a gene. Here the CDR3 reads CASSVGVTSFGIGELFF. CDR3 DNA: TGTGCCAGCAGCGTAGGTGTGACTAGCTTCGGGATCGGGGAGCTGTTTTTT.

The count of this clone is one. The chain recombines TRBV5-1 with TRBJ2-5; 12 bases line up with TRBD2. After removal of 0 bases from V and 4 bases from J, the junction contained 7 bases not matched to a gene. Germline V CDR1 and CDR2: SGHRS, YFSETQ. The CDR3 has 17 residues. CDR3 nucleotide sequence: TGCGCCAGCAGCTTGGACCCTAGCGGGAGGGCCCGAGAGACCCAGTACTTC. It is translated as CASSLDPSGRARETQYF.

The rearrangement uses TRBV4-1 and TRBJ2-3; 13 bases are a match to TRBD2. From germline, CDR1 is MGHRA and CDR2 YSYEKL. The CDR3 consists of 17 residues. Trimming at V came to 2 bases and at J to 3 bases, leaving 5 bases not matched to a gene. DNA for the CDR3: TGCGCCAGCAGCCAAACTAGCGGGAGGGCCCAAACAGATACGCAGTATTTT. Amino acid sequence: CASSQTSGRAQTDTQYF.

This clone appeared a single time. The chain uses TRBV7-9 and TRBJ2-1; D is undetermined. Germline-derived CDR1 and CDR2 are SEHNR and FQNEAQ (reference sequence). The CDR3 is made up of 15 amino acids. Trimming removed 5 bases at V and 3 bases at J, with 14 bases between. The CDR3, as DNA: TGTGCCAGCAGCCCAACGTCGTATGTCTACAATGAGCAGTTCTTC. It is translated as CASSPTSYVYNEQFF. The whole variable domain, remainder taken from reference TRBV7-9 and TRBJ2-1, is DTGVSQNPRHKITKRGQNVTFRCDPISEHNRLYWYRQTLGQGPEFLTYFQNEAQLEKSRLLSDRFSAERPKGSFSTLEIQRTEQGDSAMYLCASSPTSYVYNEQFFGPGTRLTVL.

The chain has TRBV7-9 and TRBJ1-4; maybe TRBD1 (6 bases). Germline V gene lookup returns CDR1 SEHNR and CDR2 FQNEAQ (reference sequence). The CDR3 spans 17 residues. The ends were cut back, 1 base at V and 6 bases at J, with 18 bases in the middle. The CDR3 region has the DNA TGTGCCAGCAGCTTAGTACAGGGTAGGATGGTCGATGAAAAACTGTTTTTT. Its protein product is CASSLVQGRMVDEKLFF.

On this clone itself: This sample also contains other DNA sequences that code for the same CDR3. CDR3 DNA: TGTGCCAGCAGCTTAGCGGGAGGGGGTAATGAGCAGTTCTTC. It specifies CASSLAGGGNEQFF. The gene calls are TRBV7-9 and TRBJ2-1; the D gene is possibly TRBD2 (7 bases). Trimming cost V 0 bases and J 7 bases, with 10 bases left between them. Germline CDR1 reads SEHNR; CDR2 reads FQNEAQ (reference sequence). The CDR3 consists of 14 residues.

The chain is built from TRBV2 and TRBJ1-2; D not certain. V shed 8 bases and J shed 4 bases, with 20 bases lying between them. Germline lookup yields CDR1 SNHLY and CDR2 FYNNEI. This CDR3 is 15 amino acids long. DNA of the CDR3: TGTGCCAGCCACTTAGGACGGGATACCGTCTATGGCTACACCTTC. Translated, it gives CASHLGRDTVYGYTF.

With respect to this clone: The same CDR3 can be traced to other DNA sequences in this sample. The chain joins TRBV9 to TRBJ2-7; 8 bases agree with TRBD1. The V gene end was trimmed by 3 bases and the J gene end by 1 base; junction bases not matched to a gene: 3. The germline gives CDR1 SGDLS, CDR2 YYNGEE. The CDR3 is made up of 14 amino acids. The CDR3 DNA reads as TGTGCCAGCAGCGAGGGGACAGGATCCTACGAGCAGTACTTC. Encoded protein: CASSEGTGSYEQYF.

V gene TRBV9 combines with J gene TRBJ1-2; D is unresolved. This CDR3 contains 14 residues. From germline, CDR1 is SGDLS and CDR2 YYNGEE. Trimming took off 4 bases at V and 3 bases at J, with 13 bases between the two ends. The CDR3 loop reads CASSSSGTDYGYTF. Written as DNA, the CDR3 is TGTGCCAGCAGCTCGTCCGGCACAGACTATGGCTACACCTTC.

The V and J genes are TRBV7-2 and TRBJ2-1, with D uncertain. The CDR3 sequence is 13 residues long. With 1 base removed from V and 7 bases from J, the gap between germline ends came to 8 bases. Germline assignment: CDR1 SGHTA and CDR2 FQGNSA. The CDR3 protein is CASSLGPGNEQFF. The CDR3 bases are TGTGCCAGCAGCTTAGGTCCAGGTAATGAGCAGTTCTTC.

This chain connects TRBV27 to TRBJ2-1; 14 bases map to TRBD2. The CDR3 has 18 amino acids. Germline V gives CDR1 MNHEY, CDR2 SMNVEV (reference sequence). J was trimmed by 7 bases and V by 3 bases; bases with no gene match: 11. The CDR3 loop reads CASSFSPPGLAGANEQFF. CDR3 nucleotide sequence: TGTGCCAGCAGTTTTAGCCCCCCGGGACTAGCGGGAGCGAATGAGCAGTTCTTC.

The CDR3 loop reads CASSHSVGNSYEQYF. CDR3 nucleotides: TGTGCCAGCAGCCATTCAGTCGGAAACTCCTACGAGCAGTACTTC. The chain links TRBV25-1 to TRBJ2-7; no firm D call. The germline V and J ends were trimmed by 6 bases and 0 bases, with 15 bases remaining between them. Germline V gene data show CDR1 as MGHDK and CDR2 as SYGVNS. The CDR3 has 15 amino acids.

The J gene is TRBJ2-1, the V gene TRBV15; 14 nucleotides line up with TRBD2. The CDR3 runs to 18 residues. With 0 bases clipped from V and 7 bases from J, the junction kept 8 bases outside the gene matches. Germline lookup yields CDR1 LNHNV and CDR2 YYDKDF (reference sequence). Here the CDR3 DNA reads TGTGCCACCAGCAGAGATCCCTTGGGACTAGCGGGAGTTAATGAGCAGTTCTTC. Translating gives CATSRDPLGLAGVNEQFF.

The V call is TRBV2, the J call TRBJ1-1; D is perhaps TRBD1 (5 bases). The V end was cut by 10 bases, the J end by 0 bases, with 12 bases between. Germline V gene sequence: CDR1 SNHLY, CDR2 FYNNEI. The CDR3 is made up of 13 amino acids. In DNA form, the CDR3 reads TGTGCCACGGGGGAAGTTATGAACACTGAAGCTTTCTTT. This codes for CATGEVMNTEAFF.

V gene TRBV7-2 combines with J gene TRBJ2-3; unclear D gene. Germline loops: CDR1 SGHTA, CDR2 FQGNSA. This CDR3 has 12 amino acids. V was trimmed by 5 bases and J by 0 bases, leaving 3 bases between them. In nucleotides, the CDR3 is TGTGCCAGCAGCAAGAGCACAGATACGCAGTATTTT. Its protein is CASSKSTDTQYF.

The chain has TRBV6-5 and TRBJ2-2; tentatively, D is TRBD1 or TRBD2 (6 bases each). CDR1 and CDR2 (germline): MNHEY, SVGAGI. The CDR3 runs to 15 residues. V shed 7 bases and J shed 2 bases, with 14 bases lying between them. CDR3 bases: TGTGCCAGCATCAAAGGGGGGTTCAACACCGGGGAGCTGTTTTTT. This encodes CASIKGGFNTGELFF.

The chain employs TRBV5-1 and TRBJ1-1; maybe TRBD1 (6 bases). Germline V lookup: CDR1 SGHRS, CDR2 YFSETQ. V lost 3 bases and J lost 1, with 10 bases in between. This CDR3 contains 14 residues. The CDR3 coding sequence is TGCGCCAGCAGCTGGACGACAGGGAACACTGAAGCTTTCTTT. Translating gives CASSWTTGNTEAFF. The full variable domain, its missing parts supplied by reference TRBV5-1 and TRBJ1-1, is KAGVTQTPRYLIKTRGQQVTLSCSPISGHRSVSWYQQTPGQGLQFLFEYFSETQRNKGNFPGRFSGRQFSNSRSEMNVSTLELGDSALYLCASSWTTGNTEAFFGQGTRLTVV.

This chain joins TRBV30 and TRBJ1-2; D is unresolved. This CDR3 contains 10 residues. Germline V gene sequence: CDR1 GTSNPN, CDR2 SVGIG (reference sequence). V was pared by 5 bases and J by 8 bases, with 9 bases between. CDR3 in amino acids: CAWASSGYTF. The CDR3 DNA reads as TGTGCCTGGGCCAGCAGCGGCTACACCTTC.

The genes are TRBV7-6 and TRBJ1-5; TRBD1 matches 9 bases. This CDR3 comprises 13 residues. V shed 8 bases and J 6 bases; nucleotides not matched to a gene: 5. The V gene's germline CDR1 is SGHVS and CDR2 FNYEAQ. The CDR3 bases are TGTGCCAGCGGGACAGGGACCGGTCAGCCCCAGCATTTT. It is translated as CASGTGTGQPQHF.

The chain couples TRBV6-1 to TRBJ2-1; TRBD2 agrees at 7 bases. Trimming took 2 bases from V and 5 from J; bases not matched to a gene: 12. This CDR3 spans 17 amino acids. Germline loops: CDR1 MNHNS, CDR2 SASEGT. Here the CDR3 DNA reads TGTGCCAGCAGTGAAAGGGGCAGCAGCGGGAATCACAATGAGCAGTTCTTC. Translated: CASSERGSSGNHNEQFF.

The chain uses TRBV5-1 and TRBJ2-5; TRBD1 agrees at 7 bases. The CDR3 is 13 amino acids. CDR1 SGHRS and CDR2 YFSETQ come from the germline V gene. Germline trimming cut 4 bases from V and 3 bases from J; bases unmatched to any gene: 3. The CDR3 nucleotides read TGCGCCAGCAGCCCGGACAGGAAAGAGACCCAGTACTTC. Its translation: CASSPDRKETQYF.

The chain employs TRBV5-6 and TRBJ2-1, with TRBD2 matching over 11 bases. The CDR3 is 17 amino acids. The V segment lost 0 bases and the J segment 0 bases; nucleotides outside the gene matches: 2. Germline V gives CDR1 SGHDT, CDR2 YYEEEE. Here the CDR3 reads CASSLGGLAGSYNEQFF. As DNA, the CDR3 is TGTGCCAGCAGCTTGGGCGGACTAGCGGGCTCCTACAATGAGCAGTTCTTC.

This clone has just one count. The V and J genes are TRBV5-1 and TRBJ1-2; 7 nucleotides align to TRBD1. The trim removed 1 base at V and 0 bases at J, leaving 9 bases unmatched. The CDR3 extends over 17 amino acids. Germline CDR1 and CDR2: SGHRS and YFSETQ. CDR3 sequence reads: CASSLTGQNIPNYGYTF. The DNA for the CDR3 is TGCGCCAGCAGCTTGACGGGACAGAATATTCCTAACTATGGCTACACCTTC. Based on the CDR3 plus reference TRBV5-1 and TRBJ1-2, the full variable domain is KAGVTQTPRYLIKTRGQQVTLSCSPISGHRSVSWYQQTPGQGLQFLFEYFSETQRNKGNFPGRFSGRQFSNSRSEMNVSTLELGDSALYLCASSLTGQNIPNYGYTFGSGTRLTVV.

Details on this clone: The same CDR3 arises from other DNA sequences in this sample as well. V is TRBV5-1 and J is TRBJ2-7, with D perhaps TRBD1 (6 bases). Germline CDR1 is SGHRS and CDR2 is YFSETQ. This CDR3 comprises 13 residues. V lost 5 bases to trimming and J lost 5 bases, with 14 bases between them. CDR3 in amino acids: CASSSTGFHEQYF. The CDR3 nucleotides are TGCGCCAGCAGTTCCACAGGGTTCCACGAGCAGTACTTC. Using reference TRBV5-1 and TRBJ2-7 for the parts outside the CDR3, the full variable domain is KAGVTQTPRYLIKTRGQQVTLSCSPISGHRSVSWYQQTPGQGLQFLFEYFSETQRNKGNFPGRFSGRQFSNSRSEMNVSTLELGDSALYLCASSSTGFHEQYFGPGTRLTVT.

V usage is TRBV7-2 and J usage is TRBJ2-7, with 7 nucleotides matching TRBD1. Germline V lookup: CDR1 SGHTA, CDR2 FQGNSA. Losses at the gene ends were 0 bases for V and 3 bases for J; bases not matched to a gene: 2. The CDR3 contains 14 residues. Written as DNA, the CDR3 is TGTGCCAGCAGCTTAGCAGGGGGCGACTACGAGCAGTACTTC. Translated: CASSLAGGDYEQYF.

The rearrangement uses TRBV6-5 and TRBJ2-7, with 11 positions matching TRBD2. With 3 bases clipped from V and 3 bases from J, the junction kept 1 base outside the gene matches. The CDR3 contains 14 residues. The germline V gene has CDR1 MNHEY and CDR2 SVGAGI. Here the CDR3 DNA reads TGTGCCAGCAGTTATGGACTAGCGGGCTACGAGCAGTACTTC. Translating gives CASSYGLAGYEQYF.

This chain joins TRBV28 and TRBJ1-1, with TRBD1 matching over 8 bases. V was pared by 6 bases and J by 0 bases, with 12 bases of the junction left unmatched. CDR1 is MDHEN, CDR2 SYDVKM, per germline. CDR3 length: 17 amino acids. CDR3 sequence (DNA): TGTGCCAGCAGGACTCCCCGGACAGGGCCCATGAACACTGAAGCTTTCTTT. Translating it yields CASRTPRTGPMNTEAFF.